This is a list of T cell receptor beta chains from one sample in a study of technical replicates of blood from four donors. TCRdb keeps only in-frame clones here, not all; method: immunoSEQ multiplex PCR. This sample yields tens of thousands of clones, of which roughly 94% are seen a single time; 3% belongs to the top ten. Sequencing used PBMCs. The origin of the receptors is a human donor in good health. Some clones in this sample may be carry-over from other donors' samples. Each CDR3 is given with its conserved first and last residue. A D gene is named only where the DNA matches it firmly. Expanded clones get a size class; other rows say once, few or many, or leave the size out.

TRBJ2-1,TRBV7-7,16,NA,TRBD2,TGTGCCAGCAGCTTAGGGGAGGGCCCGGTGGGCAATGAGCAGTTCTTC,CASSLGEGPVGNEQFF
TRBJ2-5,TRBV7-3,16,NA,TRBD2,TGTGCCAGCAGCTTAAATGGGGCGGGAGGCCGGGAGACCCAGTACTTC,CASSLNGAGGRETQYF
TRBJ1-6,TRBV7-8,14,NA,NA,TGTGCCAGCAGCTTCGAGTCGAGGAATTCACCCCTCCACTTT,CASSFESRNSPLHF
TRBJ1-1,TRBV19,13,NA,NA,TGTGCCAGTAGTTCTGACGGAGGCACTGAAGCTTTCTTT,CASSSDGGTEAFF
TRBJ2-5,TRBV9,15,NA,NA,TGTGCCAGCAGCCCCCAGGGCAGGACAAAAGAGACCCAGTACTTC,CASSPQGRTKETQYF
TRBJ1-4,TRBV7-3,14,NA,TRBD1,TGTGCCAGCAGCCGGGACAGGGGTAATGAAAAACTGTTTTTT,CASSRDRGNEKLFF
TRBJ2-7,TRBV13,13,NA,NA,TGTGCCAGCAGCTTAGAACAGTCCTACGAGCAGTACTTC,CASSLEQSYEQYF
TRBJ1-1,TRBV9,15,few,TRBD1,TGTGCCAGCAGCTCCCGGACAGGGACTAACACTGAAGCTTTCTTT,CASSSRTGTNTEAFF
TRBJ2-2,TRBV6-5,16,once,TRBD2,TGTGCCAGCAGTTCCCGACTAGCGGGGAGGACCGGGGAGCTGTTTTTT,CASSSRLAGRTGELFF
TRBJ2-7,TRBV11-3,15,NA,TRBD1,TGTGCCAGCAGCTTCGGAGGTACAGGGGCTAACGAGCAGTACTTC,CASSFGGTGANEQYF
TRBJ1-6,TRBV4-2,17,NA,TRBD1,TGTGCCAGCAGCCATATACCCGGACAGGGCACAAATTCACCCCTCCACTTT,CASSHIPGQGTNSPLHF
TRBJ2-5,TRBV7-9,14,NA,NA,TGTGCCAGCAGCAATAGCGGTTCTCAAGAGACCCAGTACTTC,CASSNSGSQETQYF
TRBJ1-1,TRBV7-2,14,NA,NA,TGTGCCAGCAGCTTTGGCCAGGCGAACACTGAAGCTTTCTTT,CASSFGQANTEAFF
TRBJ2-5,TRBV13,14,NA,TRBD1,TGTGCCAGCAGCCCGGGACAGGGGTGGGGGACCCAGTACTTC,CASSPGQGWGTQYF
TRBJ2-7,TRBV14,14,NA,NA,TGTGCCAGCAGCTTCAGGACATACCTCGGCGAGCAGTACTTC,CASSFRTYLGEQYF
TRBJ2-1,TRBV7-8,17,few,NA,TGTGCCAGCAGCTCCCTCCGCGGGATCCGGAGATATAATGAGCAGTTCTTC,CASSSLRGIRRYNEQFF
TRBJ1-1,TRBV5-6,13,once,NA,TGTGCCAGCACCCGCCGGGAGAACACTGAAGCTTTCTTT,CASTRRENTEAFF
TRBJ2-5,TRBV18,15,NA,TRBD2,TGTGCCAGCTCACCTCCGCGGGAGGGATGGCAGACCCAGTACTTC,CASSPPREGWQTQYF
TRBJ2-5,TRBV7-7,14,NA,NA,TGTGCCAGCAGCGAGACTGGCGGGTTGGAGACCCAGTACTTC,CASSETGGLETQYF
TRBJ1-3,TRBV7-3,15,NA,NA,TGTGCCAGCAGCTTAACTGGCGGTCAGGGCACACCTCTCTATTTT,CASSLTGGQGTPLYF
TRBJ2-7,TRBV4-3,15,NA,TRBD2,TGCGCCAGCAGCCAAGATCTAGCGGGAAATTACGAGCAGTACTTC,CASSQDLAGNYEQYF
TRBJ2-7,TRBV7-9,15,NA,NA,TGTGCCAGCAGCCCCGTTTATAGAGGTACGTACGAGCAGTACTTC,CASSPVYRGTYEQYF
TRBJ1-2,TRBV6-1,13,NA,NA,TGTGCCAGCAGCCGGGAGGGGAACTATGGCTACACCTTC,CASSREGNYGYTF
TRBJ1-3,TRBV7-9,15,NA,TRBD1,TGTGCCAGCAGCTACAGACAGGGCTCTGGAAACACCATATATTTT,CASSYRQGSGNTIYF
TRBJ1-1,TRBV7-9,12,NA,NA,TGTGCCAGCAACCTAGGGAACACTGAAGCTTTCTTT,CASNLGNTEAFF
TRBJ1-1,TRBV2,15,NA,TRBD1,TGTGCCAGCAGGCGGGGACAGAGGATCAACACTGAAGCTTTCTTT,CASRRGQRINTEAFF
TRBJ2-5,TRBV10-3,11,NA,NA,TGTGCCATCAGTGAGCGGGAGACCCAGTACTTC,CAISERETQYF
TRBJ2-1,TRBV9,14,NA,TRBD2,TGTGCCAGCAGCCCCTCTAGCGGGAGAGATGAGCAGTTCTTC,CASSPSSGRDEQFF
TRBJ2-1,TRBV10-3,14,NA,TRBD2,TGTGCCACGAGACTAGCGGGAGGGCCCTATGAGCAGTTCTTC,CATRLAGGPYEQFF
TRBJ1-3,TRBV6-1,13,NA,TRBD1,TGTGCCAGCATGGGGACAGGTCGGAACACCATATATTTT,CASMGTGRNTIYF
TRBJ1-4,TRBV7-2,15,NA,NA,TGTGCCAGCAGCCTCGTTTCGGTTTGGAATGAAAAACTGTTTTTT,CASSLVSVWNEKLFF
TRBJ2-7,TRBV7-9,13,NA,NA,TGTGCCAGCAGCCCCACAAGCGTTATAGAGCAGTACTTC,CASSPTSVIEQYF
TRBJ2-3,TRBV4-2,15,NA,NA,TGTGCCAGCAGCCAAGGGGCCCTATCGGCAGATACGCAGTATTTT,CASSQGALSADTQYF
TRBJ2-1,TRBV6-5,15,NA,TRBD2,TGTGCCAGCAGAAAACTAGCGGGGGGGTCCCATGAGCAGTTCTTC,CASRKLAGGSHEQFF
TRBJ1-6,TRBV6-6,13,NA,NA,TGTGCCAGCAGGGCCCTGATGGATTCACCCCTCCACTTT,CASRALMDSPLHF
TRBJ2-1,TRBV9,16,NA,NA,TGTGCCAGCAGCGTAGCATATGGGTTGGGCGGGGAAGAGCAGTTCTTC,CASSVAYGLGGEEQFF
TRBJ2-6,TRBV5-4,15,NA,NA,TGTGCCAGCAGCTTGGTAGGGGCCGGGGCCAACGTCCTGACTTTC,CASSLVGAGANVLTF
TRBJ2-2,TRBV4-2,16,NA,NA,TGTGCCAGCAGCCAAGAGGCCAGGGGGAACACCGGGGAGCTGTTTTTT,CASSQEARGNTGELFF
TRBJ2-5,TRBV5-4,16,once,TRBD2,TGTGCCAGCAGCCTCGGGACTAGCCTCTCTGGGGAGACCCAGTACTTC,CASSLGTSLSGETQYF
TRBJ2-1,TRBV18,16,once,TRBD2,TGTGCCAGCTCACAAGCTCTAGCGGGTGGTCCCAATGAGCAGTTCTTC,CASSQALAGGPNEQFF
TRBJ1-1,TRBV6-1,11,NA,NA,TGTGCCAGCGCAGTGAACACTGAAGCTTTCTTT,CASAVNTEAFF
TRBJ2-2,TRBV11-2,15,NA,NA,TGTGCCAGCAGCCCGGAGCGGGCCAACACCGGGGAGCTGTTTTTT,CASSPERANTGELFF
TRBJ2-7,TRBV6-5,14,few,TRBD1,TGTGCCAGCAGTTATGGGGACAGGGTGTACGAGCAGTACTTC,CASSYGDRVYEQYF
TRBJ2-2,TRBV11-3,13,NA,NA,TGTGCCAGCAGCTTAGGGGGGGCCGGGGAGCTGTTTTTT,CASSLGGAGELFF
TRBJ1-2,TRBV5-1,15,NA,NA,TGCGCCAGCAGCCATGGGTGGGCCGGTAACTATGGCTACACCTTC,CASSHGWAGNYGYTF
TRBJ1-5,TRBV16,15,few,NA,TGTGCCAGCAGCCCGCGAGGCGGGGGATCCCAGCCCCAGCATTTT,CASSPRGGGSQPQHF
TRBJ2-3,TRBV7-2,15,NA,NA,TGTGCCAGCAGCTTATGGCCCAGGGGCGCAGATACGCAGTATTTT,CASSLWPRGADTQYF
TRBJ2-5,TRBV6-5,14,NA,TRBD2,TGTGCCAGCAGTTACTCCGGGGGGTCAGAGACCCAGTACTTC,CASSYSGGSETQYF
TRBJ1-6,TRBV2,15,NA,NA,TGTGCCAGCAGTGGAAATGAGGGCTCTAATTCACCCCTCCACTTT,CASSGNEGSNSPLHF
TRBJ1-5,TRBV6-1,16,NA,NA,TGTGCCAGCAGTGATCTTCTCAAAGGGGGCAATCAGCCCCAGCATTTT,CASSDLLKGGNQPQHF
TRBJ1-1,TRBV29-1,13,once,TRBD1,TGCGGAGGGGACAGGGGACTTAACACTGAAGCTTTCTTT,CGGDRGLNTEAFF
TRBJ2-3,TRBV7-8,17,NA,NA,TGTGCCAGCAGCTCCTTAGGCGGGGGCCGTAGCACAGATACGCAGTATTTT,CASSSLGGGRSTDTQYF
TRBJ2-1,TRBV7-2,17,NA,TRBD2,TGTGCCAGCAGCTTAGTGGGTAGCGGGAGGGTTGCCAATGAGCAGTTCTTC,CASSLVGSGRVANEQFF
TRBJ1-1,TRBV2,13,NA,NA,TGTGCCAGCAGTGTATCAGGGGACACTGAAGCTTTCTTT,CASSVSGDTEAFF
TRBJ2-7,TRBV9,14,NA,TRBD1,TGTGCCAGCAGCAGAACGACAGGGTTCGTGCAGCAGTACTTC,CASSRTTGFVQQYF